This T cell receptor (beta chain) was sequenced in a study of cytomegalovirus exposure and HLA in healthy donors. Researchers ran the PCR with 60 Vbeta and 13 Jbeta primers. The protocol was immunoSEQ multiplex PCR, while the TCRdb copy is restricted to in-frame clones and leaves out a portion. The profile shows about 140,000 clones, around 80% of them singletons. Germline-derived CDR1 and CDR2 are MNHEY and SMNVEV (reference sequence). J gave up 5 bases and V 1 base, and 5 bases lay outside the gene matches. This CDR3 spans 15 amino acids. This sequence joins TRBV27 and TRBJ2-5, with TRBD1 matching over 9 bases. Sequencing was done on a sample of PBMCs. The sequence came from a man younger than 30 in good health and CMV-seropositive. CDR3 nucleotide sequence: TGTGCCAGCAGTTTATTCGGGACAGGGACGGAGACCCAGTACTTC. This translates into CASSLFGTGTETQYF.